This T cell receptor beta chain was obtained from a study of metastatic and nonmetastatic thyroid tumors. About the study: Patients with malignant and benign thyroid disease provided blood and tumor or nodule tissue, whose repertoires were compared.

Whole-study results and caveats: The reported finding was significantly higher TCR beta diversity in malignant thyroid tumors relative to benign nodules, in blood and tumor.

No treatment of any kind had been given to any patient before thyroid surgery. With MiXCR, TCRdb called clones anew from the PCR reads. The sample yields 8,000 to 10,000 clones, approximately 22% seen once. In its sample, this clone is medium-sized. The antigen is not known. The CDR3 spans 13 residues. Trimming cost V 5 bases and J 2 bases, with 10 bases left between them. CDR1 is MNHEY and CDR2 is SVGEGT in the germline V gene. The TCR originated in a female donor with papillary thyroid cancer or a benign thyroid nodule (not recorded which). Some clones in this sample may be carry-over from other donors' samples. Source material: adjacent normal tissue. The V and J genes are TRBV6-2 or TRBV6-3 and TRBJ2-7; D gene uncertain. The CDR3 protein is CASSTQIAYEQYF. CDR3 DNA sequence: TGTGCCAGCAGTACCCAAATAGCCTACGAGCAGTACTTC.